These 24 T cell receptor beta chains were sequenced from one sample in a study of Tregs in tolerant kidney transplant recipients. Sequenced by immunoSEQ multiplex PCR; TCRdb stores in-frame clones only, minus some. The top ten clones hold around 1.5% of a sample with about 81,000 clones, 91% of them seen once. The nonmyeloablative bone marrow transplants came from related graft donors, with transient mixed chimerism. This sample comprised CD4+ T cells from blood (PBMCs), obtained 24 months after the transplant. Every receptor here comes from a human patient who received a combined kidney and bone marrow transplant. The graft donor may account for some of the T cells.

V is TRBV19 and J is TRBJ2-1; maybe TRBD2 (7 bases). In germline, CDR1 is LNHDA, CDR2 SQIVND (reference sequence). This CDR3 contains 14 residues. The CDR3 spells CASGAGAAYNEQFF. The CDR3 DNA reads TGTGCTTCGGGGGCGGGAGCAGCCTACAATGAGCAGTTCTTC.

This chain joins TRBV7-2 and TRBJ2-1, with D possibly matching TRBD2 (6 bases). The germline V and J ends were trimmed by 3 bases and 7 bases, with 16 bases remaining between them. Germline CDR1 is SGHTA and CDR2 is FQGNSA. The CDR3 spans 15 residues. The CDR3: CASSLGRDFWNEQFF. The CDR3 DNA follows: TGTGCCAGCAGCTTGGGCCGGGACTTCTGGAATGAGCAGTTCTTC.

V is TRBV6-5 and J is TRBJ2-1; 8 positions match TRBD2. V shed 2 bases and J 6 bases; nucleotides not matched to a gene: 6. CDR1 and CDR2 from the germline V gene are MNHEY and SVGAGI. CDR3 size: 15 residues. This CDR3 reads CASSYRGLDSNEQFF. CDR3 bases: TGTGCCAGCAGTTACAGGGGACTAGACTCCAATGAGCAGTTCTTC.

The chain joins TRBV30 to TRBJ2-7; D is ambiguous. Trimming removed 0 bases from V and 8 bases from J, with 14 bases in between. The CDR3 has 13 residues. Per the germline V gene, CDR1 is GTSNPN and CDR2 is SVGIG (reference sequence). In nucleotides, the CDR3 is TGTGCCTGGAGTGTGCACCCTTTGGGCCAGCAGTACTTC. Protein: CAWSVHPLGQQYF.

Here the CDR3 DNA reads TGTGCCAGCAGTCCCCCGGGGATGACTAATGAAAAACTGTTTTTT. Translating gives CASSPPGMTNEKLFF. The chain employs TRBV28 and TRBJ1-4; D remains unclear. Germline CDR1 MDHEN, CDR2 SYDVKM. V lost 5 bases, J lost 2 bases, and 12 bases lay in between. The CDR3 consists of 15 residues.

The chain couples TRBV6-4 to TRBJ2-1, with 11 bases lining up with TRBD2. CDR3 length: 20 amino acids. J gave up 3 bases and V 0 bases, and 13 bases lay outside the gene matches. Germline CDR1 is MRHNA and CDR2 is SNTAGT. CDR3 amino acids: CASSDSIPSGGLVGYNEQFF. Written as DNA, the CDR3 is TGTGCCAGCAGTGACTCGATCCCTAGCGGGGGGCTCGTAGGCTACAATGAGCAGTTCTTC.

By share of the sample, this clone is large. The chain joins TRBV7-2 to TRBJ1-1; unclear D gene. The ends were cut back, 5 bases at V and 3 bases at J, with 13 bases in the middle. This CDR3 region has 14 residues. The germline V gene encodes CDR1 SGHTA and CDR2 FQGNSA. The CDR3 sequence is CASSPRQAYTEAFF. The CDR3 nucleotides read TGTGCCAGCAGCCCCCGCCAGGCTTACACTGAAGCTTTCTTT.

The chain's CDR3 is CASSREGGYTF. CDR3 sequence (DNA): TGTGCCAGCAGCCGTGAGGGCGGCTACACCTTC. V usage is TRBV5-6 and J usage is TRBJ1-2, with D unresolved. The CDR3 consists of 11 residues. CDR1 and CDR2 from the germline V gene are SGHDT and YYEEEE. The V and J ends lost 4 bases and 8 bases respectively, with 9 bases between them.

J is TRBJ1-1 and V is TRBV6-6, with D uncertain. The ends were cut back, 0 bases at V and 11 bases at J, with 10 bases in the middle. Looked up from germline, CDR1 is MNHNY and CDR2 is SVGAGI (reference sequence). This CDR3 has 12 amino acids. Written as DNA, the CDR3 is TGTGCCAGCAGTTACTCTGGCAGGAACGCTTTCTTT. Translation gives CASSYSGRNAFF.

The chain has TRBV6-1 and TRBJ1-5, with D uncertain. CDR1 is MNHNS and CDR2 is SASEGT in the germline V gene. The ends were cut back, 6 bases at V and 0 bases at J, with 6 bases in the middle. This CDR3 region has 13 residues. CDR3 nucleotide sequence: TGTGCCAGCAGCCGAGATAGCAATCAGCCCCAGCATTTT. It codes for CASSRDSNQPQHF.

This clone showed up just once. J is TRBJ2-3 and V is TRBV4-3, with TRBD1 identical over 7 bases. V was clipped by 4 bases and J by 5 bases; unmatched bases: 12. CDR1 is LGHNA, CDR2 YSLEER, per germline. This CDR3 region has 16 residues. CDR3 coding DNA: TGCGCCAGCAGCCTTTCCACCCAGGGGGTCGGAGATACGCAGTATTTT. It codes for CASSLSTQGVGDTQYF.

The gene calls are TRBV6-5 and TRBJ2-3; TRBD1 agrees at 8 bases. The CDR3 length is 15 residues. Looked up from germline, CDR1 is MNHEY and CDR2 is SVGAGI. The V segment lost 5 bases and the J segment 3 bases; nucleotides outside the gene matches: 7. The CDR3 reads CASSLDRGGTDTQYF. The CDR3 DNA follows: TGTGCCAGCAGTCTCGACAGGGGCGGTACAGATACGCAGTATTTT.

The chain uses TRBV4-3 and TRBJ1-2, with D perhaps matching TRBD1 (5 bases). The V end was cut by 2 bases, the J end by 4 bases, with 11 bases between. The germline gives CDR1 LGHNA, CDR2 YSLEER. The CDR3 covers 14 residues. Written as DNA, the CDR3 is TGCGCCAGCAGCCAATTTGGACACTTCTATGGCTACACCTTC. Translating gives CASSQFGHFYGYTF.

The V and J genes are TRBV7-2 and TRBJ2-3; TRBD2 agrees at 16 bases. V was pared by 4 bases and J by 1 base, with 5 bases of the junction left unmatched. Looked up from germline, CDR1 is SGHTA and CDR2 is FQGNSA. CDR3 size: 18 residues. The CDR3 loop reads CASSSGLAGGMGTDTQYF. The DNA for the CDR3 is TGTGCCAGCAGCTCGGGACTAGCGGGGGGGATGGGCACAGATACGCAGTATTTT.

J is TRBJ1-1 and V is TRBV19; 11 bases align to TRBD1. CDR3 length: 16 amino acids. The ends lost 4 bases at V and 5 bases at J; junction bases unmatched: 9. Germline V gene sequence: CDR1 LNHDA, CDR2 SQIVND (reference sequence). The CDR3, as DNA: TGTGCCAGTAGTACCTACGGACAGGGGGCGATTACTGAAGCTTTCTTT. Its translation: CASSTYGQGAITEAFF.

The chain uses TRBV6-5 and TRBJ2-3; 7 bases align to TRBD2. This CDR3 comprises 15 residues. V dropped 2 bases and J dropped 3; count of bases not matched to a gene: 5. Germline CDR1 reads MNHEY; CDR2 reads SVGAGI. The CDR3 is CASSYREGGTDTQYF. DNA for the CDR3: TGTGCCAGCAGTTACAGGGAGGGAGGAACAGATACGCAGTATTTT.

The genes are TRBV2 and TRBJ1-1; 9 positions agree with TRBD1. J was trimmed by 7 bases and V by 4 bases; bases with no gene match: 10. The CDR3 sequence is 15 residues long. Per germline, CDR1 SNHLY and CDR2 FYNNEI. For the CDR3, the DNA is TGTGCCAGCAGTGGGTCCGGGACAGGGTACATTGAAGCTTTCTTT. Protein: CASSGSGTGYIEAFF.

The chain links TRBV7-8 to TRBJ1-6; 8 bases agree with TRBD1. This CDR3 contains 14 residues. Germline loops: CDR1 SGHVS, CDR2 FQNEAQ. V lost 8 bases and J lost 13; bases outside the gene matches: 13. CDR3 loop: CASQIRTGLFPLHF. The CDR3 nucleotides are TGTGCCAGCCAAATTCGGACAGGGTTGTTTCCCCTCCACTTT.

The chain links TRBV6-1 to TRBJ2-7; TRBD2 aligns across 14 bases. The CDR3 runs 18 residues. Looked up from germline, CDR1 is MNHNS and CDR2 is SASEGT. Trimming at V came to 1 base and at J to 1 base, leaving 6 bases not matched to a gene. The CDR3 DNA reads as TGTGCCAGCAGTGAAGGCTGGACTAGCGGGAGGTTGTCCTACGAGCAGTACTTC. It specifies CASSEGWTSGRLSYEQYF.

The V gene is TRBV18, the J gene TRBJ2-7; TRBD1 agrees at 8 bases. Germline V lookup: CDR1 KGHSH, CDR2 LQKENI. This CDR3 spans 14 amino acids. V lost 8 bases to trimming and J lost 3 bases; unmatched junction nucleotides: 9. The CDR3 protein is CASQIRTGGYEQYF. CDR3 bases: TGTGCCAGCCAAATCAGAACAGGGGGCTACGAGCAGTACTTC.

This chain links TRBV5-1 with TRBJ2-5; 10 positions agree with TRBD1. In germline, CDR1 is SGHRS, CDR2 YFSETQ. The CDR3 is 15 residues long. The V and J ends lost 0 bases and 4 bases, in that order; junction bases with no gene match: 3. The chain's CDR3 is CASSLAGTGAETQYF. The CDR3 DNA follows: TGCGCCAGCAGCTTGGCCGGGACAGGGGCAGAGACCCAGTACTTC.

The chain is built from TRBV5-4 and TRBJ2-3, with 9 nucleotides matching TRBD2. The CDR3 has 14 amino acids. Germline loops: CDR1 SGHNT, CDR2 YYREEE (reference sequence). After removal of 2 bases from V and 5 bases from J, the junction contained 3 bases not matched to a gene. As DNA, the CDR3 is TGTGCCAGCAGCTTTGCGGGGGGGCGAGATACGCAGTATTTT. Its protein is CASSFAGGRDTQYF.

The chain has TRBV7-8 and TRBJ2-7; D might be TRBD1 (6 bases). V lost 5 bases, J lost 1 base, and 12 bases lay in between. Per the germline V gene, CDR1 is SGHVS and CDR2 is FQNEAQ. The CDR3 has 14 residues. CDR3: CASSTQRGSYEQYF. CDR3 DNA: TGTGCCAGCAGCACACAGAGGGGGTCCTACGAGCAGTACTTC. The full variable domain, with the rest looked up from reference TRBV7-8 and TRBJ2-7, is GAGVSQSPRYKVAKRGQDVALRCDPISGHVSLFWYQQALGQGPEFLTYFQNEAQLDKSGLPSDRFFAERPEGSVSTLKIQRTQQEDSAVYLCASSTQRGSYEQYFGPGTRLTVT.

This chain uses TRBV19 with TRBJ2-7; tentative D call: TRBD2 (5 bases). CDR1 is LNHDA, CDR2 SQIVND, per germline (reference sequence). CDR3 size: 15 residues. Trimming shortened V by 3 bases and J by 5 bases, and 17 bases separated the two germline ends. CDR3: CASSIGGRAAHEQYF. DNA of the CDR3: TGTGCCAGTAGTATTGGAGGCCGCGCGGCCCACGAGCAGTACTTC.